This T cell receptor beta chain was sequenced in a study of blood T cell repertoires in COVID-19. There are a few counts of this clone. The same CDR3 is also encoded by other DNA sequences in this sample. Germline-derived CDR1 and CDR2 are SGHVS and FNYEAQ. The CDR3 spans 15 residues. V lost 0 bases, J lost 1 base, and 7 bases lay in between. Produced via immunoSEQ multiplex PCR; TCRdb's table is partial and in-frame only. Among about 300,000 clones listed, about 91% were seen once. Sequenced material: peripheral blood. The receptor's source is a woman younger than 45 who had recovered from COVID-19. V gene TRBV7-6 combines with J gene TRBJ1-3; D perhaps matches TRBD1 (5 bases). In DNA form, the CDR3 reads TGTGCCAGCAGCTTAGCAGGGGATTCTGGAAACACCATATATTTT. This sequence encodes CASSLAGDSGNTIYF.